This T cell receptor (beta chain) appears in the sequencing data of a study of blood T cell repertoires in COVID-19. Study in general: PBMCs, B-cell-depleted T cells, or T cells were the source of the cDNA or gDNA that made up the material.

TCRdb keeps only in-frame clones here, not all; method: immunoSEQ multiplex PCR. This sample has about 230,000 clones, with around nine tenths found just once. Recovery meant two consecutive negative NP/OP PCR tests, professional clearance, or resolved symptoms. This sequence originates from a young man who had recovered from COVID-19. The source material was PBMCs or T cells enriched from blood (not recorded which).

CDR3 DNA sequence: TGTGCCAGCAGCTTAGCATCGGTCGGGGATCCTAATGAAAAACTGTTTTTT. Residues: CASSLASVGDPNEKLFF. The V and J genes are TRBV7-9 and TRBJ1-4; D remains ambiguous. In germline, CDR1 is SEHNR, CDR2 FQNEAQ (reference sequence). Trimming removed 0 bases from V and 3 bases from J, with 14 bases in between. CDR3 length: 17 amino acids.